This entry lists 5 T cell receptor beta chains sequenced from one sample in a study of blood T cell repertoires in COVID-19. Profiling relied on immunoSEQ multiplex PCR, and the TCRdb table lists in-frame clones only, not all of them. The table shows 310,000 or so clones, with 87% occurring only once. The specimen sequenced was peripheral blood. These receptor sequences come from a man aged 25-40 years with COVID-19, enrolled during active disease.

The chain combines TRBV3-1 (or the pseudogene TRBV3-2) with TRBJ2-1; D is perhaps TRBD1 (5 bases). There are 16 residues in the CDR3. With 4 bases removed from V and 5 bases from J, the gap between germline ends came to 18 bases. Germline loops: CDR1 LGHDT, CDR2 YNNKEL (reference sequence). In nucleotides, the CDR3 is TGTGCCAGCAGCCCTAGGACCGACAGAGTCAACAATGAGCAGTTCTTC. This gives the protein CASSPRTDRVNNEQFF.

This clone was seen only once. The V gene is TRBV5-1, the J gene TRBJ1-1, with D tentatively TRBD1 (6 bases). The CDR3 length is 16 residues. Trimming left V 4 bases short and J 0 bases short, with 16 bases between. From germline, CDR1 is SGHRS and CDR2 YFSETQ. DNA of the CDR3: TGCGCCAGCAGCCCCGCCGCAGGGGAAATGAACACTGAAGCTTTCTTT. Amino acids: CASSPAAGEMNTEAFF.

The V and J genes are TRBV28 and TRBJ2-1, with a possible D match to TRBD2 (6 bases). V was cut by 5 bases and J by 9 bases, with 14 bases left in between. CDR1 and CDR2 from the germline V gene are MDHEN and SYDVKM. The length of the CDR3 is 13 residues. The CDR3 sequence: CASSLRDSPEQFF. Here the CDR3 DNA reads TGTGCCAGCAGTCTACGGGACTCCCCTGAGCAGTTCTTC. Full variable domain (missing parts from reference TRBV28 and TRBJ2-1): DVKVTQSSRYLVKRTGEKVFLECVQDMDHENMFWYRQDPGLGLRLIYFSYDVKMKEKGDIPEGYSVSREKKERFSLILESASTNQTSMYLCASSLRDSPEQFFGPGTRLTVL.

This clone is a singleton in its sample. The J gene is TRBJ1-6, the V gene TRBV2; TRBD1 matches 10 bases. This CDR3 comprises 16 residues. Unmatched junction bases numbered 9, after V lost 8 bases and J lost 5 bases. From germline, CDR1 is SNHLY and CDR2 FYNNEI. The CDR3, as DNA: TGTGCCAGCGGCCGGGACAGGGGAGTCAATAATTCACCCCTCCACTTT. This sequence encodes CASGRDRGVNNSPLHF. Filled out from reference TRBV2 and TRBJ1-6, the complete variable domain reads EPEVTQTPSHQVTQMGQEVILRCVPISNHLYFYWYRQILGQKVEFLVSFYNNEISEKSEIFDDQFSVERPDGSNFTLKIRSTKLEDSAMYFCASGRDRGVNNSPLHFGNGTRLTVT.

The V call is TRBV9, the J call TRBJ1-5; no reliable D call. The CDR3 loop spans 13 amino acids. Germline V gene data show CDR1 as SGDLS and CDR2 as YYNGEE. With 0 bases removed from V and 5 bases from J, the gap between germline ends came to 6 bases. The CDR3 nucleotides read TGTGCCAGCAGCGTAGCGGGTGATCAGCCCCAGCATTTT. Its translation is CASSVAGDQPQHF.